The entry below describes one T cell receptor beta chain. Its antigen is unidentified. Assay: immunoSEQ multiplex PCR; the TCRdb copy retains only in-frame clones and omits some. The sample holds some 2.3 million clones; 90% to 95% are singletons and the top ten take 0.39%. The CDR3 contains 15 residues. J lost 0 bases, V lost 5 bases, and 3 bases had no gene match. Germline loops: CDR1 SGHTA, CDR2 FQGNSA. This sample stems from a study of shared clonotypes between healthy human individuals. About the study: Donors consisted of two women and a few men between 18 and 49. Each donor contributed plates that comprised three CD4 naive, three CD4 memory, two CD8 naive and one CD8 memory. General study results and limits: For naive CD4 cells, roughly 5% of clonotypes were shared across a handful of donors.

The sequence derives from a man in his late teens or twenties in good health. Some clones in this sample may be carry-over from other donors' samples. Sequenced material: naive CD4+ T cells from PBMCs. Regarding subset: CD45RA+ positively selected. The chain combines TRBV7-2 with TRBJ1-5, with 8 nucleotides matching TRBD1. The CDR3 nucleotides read TGTGCCAGCAGCAGGACAGGGAATAGCAATCAGCCCCAGCATTTT. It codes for CASSRTGNSNQPQHF.